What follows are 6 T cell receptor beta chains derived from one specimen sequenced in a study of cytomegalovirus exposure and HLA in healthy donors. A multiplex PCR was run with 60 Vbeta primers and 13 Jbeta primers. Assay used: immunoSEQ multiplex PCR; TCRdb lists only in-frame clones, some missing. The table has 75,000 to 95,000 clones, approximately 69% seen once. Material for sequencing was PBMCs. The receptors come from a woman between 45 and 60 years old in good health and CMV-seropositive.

Written as DNA, the CDR3 is TGCGCCAGCAGTTCCGACAAGAACACTGAAGCTTTCTTT. Protein sequence: CASSSDKNTEAFF. The chain recombines TRBV10-1 with TRBJ1-1; D is uncertain. CDR1 is WNHNN and CDR2 is SYGVQD in the germline V gene (reference sequence). Between the trimmed V and J ends, which lost 5 bases and 1 base, there was a span of 8 bases. This CDR3 region has 13 residues.

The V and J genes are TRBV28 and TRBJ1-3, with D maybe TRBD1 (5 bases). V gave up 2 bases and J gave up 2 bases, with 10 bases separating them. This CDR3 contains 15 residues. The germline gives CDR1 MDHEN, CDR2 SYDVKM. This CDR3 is CASSLLGGAGNTIYF. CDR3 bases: TGTGCCAGCAGTTTACTCGGGGGTGCTGGAAACACCATATATTTT.

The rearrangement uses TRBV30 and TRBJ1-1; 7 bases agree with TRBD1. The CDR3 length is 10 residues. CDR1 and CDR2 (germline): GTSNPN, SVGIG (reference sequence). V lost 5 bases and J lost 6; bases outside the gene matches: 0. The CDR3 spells CAWGTAEAFF. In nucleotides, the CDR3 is TGTGCCTGGGGGACAGCTGAAGCTTTCTTT.

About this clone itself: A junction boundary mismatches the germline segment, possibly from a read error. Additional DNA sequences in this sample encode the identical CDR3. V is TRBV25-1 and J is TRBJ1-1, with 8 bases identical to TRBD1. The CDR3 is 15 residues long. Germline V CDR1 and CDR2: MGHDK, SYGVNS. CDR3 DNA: TGTGCTAGCAGTGACCAGACAGGGGATGCCACTGAAGCTTTCTTT. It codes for CASSDQTGDATEAFF. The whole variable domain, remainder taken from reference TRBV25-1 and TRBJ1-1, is EADIYQTPRYLVIGTGKKITLECSQTMGHDKMYWYQQDPGMELHLIHYSYGVNSTEKGDLSSESTVSRIRTEHFPLTLESARPSHTSQYLCASSDQTGDATEAFFGQGTRLTVV.

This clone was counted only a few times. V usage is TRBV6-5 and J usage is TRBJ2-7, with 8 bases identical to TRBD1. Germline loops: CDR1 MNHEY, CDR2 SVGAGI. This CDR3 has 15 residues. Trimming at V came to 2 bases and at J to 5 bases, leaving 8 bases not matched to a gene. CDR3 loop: CASSYLRTGQDEQYF. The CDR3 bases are TGTGCCAGCAGTTACCTCCGGACAGGGCAAGACGAGCAGTACTTC.

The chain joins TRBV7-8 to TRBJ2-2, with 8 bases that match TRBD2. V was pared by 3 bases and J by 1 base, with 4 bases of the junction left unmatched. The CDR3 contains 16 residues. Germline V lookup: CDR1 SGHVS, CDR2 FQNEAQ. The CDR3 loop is CASSFSSGWNTGELFF. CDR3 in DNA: TGTGCCAGCAGCTTCTCTAGCGGGTGGAACACCGGGGAGCTGTTTTTT.